The subject of this entry is one TCR beta chain. Per the original data handling: Researchers report that nucleated cell counts were estimated from reference gene primer amplification. Generated by immunoSEQ multiplex PCR, the TCRdb table keeps only in-frame clones and is missing some. V, J and clone size were drawn from that table, and D and trimming were deduced from the DNA. The data hold 250,000 to 300,000 clones, with roughly 90% observed a single time. The sample originates from a study of blood T cell repertoires in COVID-19. Study at large: Samples taken during acute and convalescent COVID-19 were collected in the United States, Italy and Spain.

This CDR3 spans 12 amino acids. Trimming removed 7 bases at V and 8 bases at J, with 9 bases between. Germline CDR1 MNHEY, CDR2 SVGAGI. Sequenced sample: PBMCs or T cells enriched from blood (not recorded which). V gene TRBV6-5 combines with J gene TRBJ1-6, with a tentative D call TRBD1 (5 bases). This TCR came from a woman aged 35 to 49 who had recovered from COVID-19. This chain's CDR3 is CASTQGDSPLHF. CDR3 DNA: TGTGCCAGCACCCAAGGGGATTCACCCCTCCACTTT.